Listed below are T cell receptor beta chains from one sample, sequenced in a study of blood T cell repertoires in COVID-19. Assay used: immunoSEQ multiplex PCR; TCRdb lists only in-frame clones, some missing. In the table there are about 4,600 clones, roughly 84% of which are singletons. The sample taken for sequencing was peripheral blood. These receptors all come from a woman over 75 with acute or convalescent COVID-19. The conserved cysteine and the conserved F or W are not part of the CDR3 here.

v_gene	j_gene	CDR3aa
TRBV5-6	TRBJ1-6	ASSLRRSPLH
TRBV5-1	TRBJ2-7	ASSLVADSNEQY
TRBV9	TRBJ1-4	ASSVATGSSTNEKLF
TRBV29-1	TRBJ2-7	SVKGAMVYEQY
TRBV25-1	TRBJ2-2	ASSEFTGPDSNTGELF
TRBV6-1	TRBJ1-5	ASSDHSNQPQH
TRBV7-9	TRBJ2-3	ASSQLSGGMTDTQY
TRBV5-1	TRBJ1-2	ASSPEQVFYGYT
TRBV25-1	TRBJ2-2	ASSELSGGVGRELF
TRBV4-1	TRBJ2-1	ASSQAGTSGGPSSYNEQF
TRBV29-1	TRBJ2-1	SVDARGDNEQF
TRBV14	TRBJ1-4	ASSQAWSVATNEKLF
TRBV15	TRBJ2-1	ATSRDLGTGGEQF
TRBV11-2	TRBJ2-3	ASNLGTGSADTQY
TRBV7-9	TRBJ1-1	ASRQGATEAF
TRBV5-1	TRBJ2-1	ASSGGEIDEQF
TRBV5-1	TRBJ2-5	ASRLSGLAGETQY
TRBV5-1	TRBJ2-2	ASRGQGATGELF
TRBV29-1	TRBJ1-4	SVAWQSTNEKLF
TRBV5-1	TRBJ2-2	ASSLEGTGVGGELF
TRBV5-1	TRBJ2-5	ASSPDTGQETQY
TRBV7-8	TRBJ2-7	ASSLVGQGEQY
TRBV5-1	TRBJ1-1	ASSDRTGGTTEAF
TRBV29-1	TRBJ1-1	SVEGIGQGSEAF
TRBV3-1/TRBV3-2	TRBJ2-2	ASSQLQGSELF
TRBV5-1	TRBJ1-1	ASSSGASNTEAF
TRBV7-2	TRBJ2-7	ASSPGGTSYEQY
TRBV5-1	TRBJ2-3	ASSRGTYLTDTQY
TRBV6-4	TRBJ1-1	ASSPNLYTEAF
TRBV10-2	TRBJ2-3	ASRASSTDTQY
TRBV10-1	TRBJ1-2	ASSNGQGDGYT
TRBV11-2	TRBJ1-1	ASSLLAGTEAF
TRBV15	TRBJ2-3	ATSRGNSGGTDTQY
TRBV6-6	TRBJ2-1	ASSYDSFYYNEQF
TRBV18	TRBJ1-4	ASSLRGNEKLF
TRBV5-4	TRBJ2-6	ASSPGNLPSGANVLT
TRBV2	TRBJ2-5	ASSARRDQETQY
TRBV5-1	TRBJ2-5	ASSWGTTQETQY
TRBV7-2	TRBJ2-7	ASSPSFVRRGSYEQY
TRBV11-2	TRBJ1-4	ASSLDEYEKLF
TRBV5-5	TRBJ2-5	ASSLIAGGRETQY